Shown below are 3 T cell receptor beta chains from a single sample sequenced in a study of T cells after somatic rescue of genetic block (TCRdb year 2020). Receptors were amplified or captured by the immunoSEQ multiplex PCR assay. TCRdb mirrors the immuneACCESS table, restricted to in-frame sequences. Some clones are absent from its copies; in checked studies, under half trace to an unresolved V gene, and the reason for the others is unknown. The sample yields 12,000 or so clones; 71% were counted once. The top ten clonotypes cover approximately 12% of the sample. The sample was peripheral blood mononuclear cells (PBMCs). The receptors here all came from a boy aged 10-17 years.

This sequence joins TRBV7-9 and TRBJ1-1, with no clear D. CDR3 length: 13 residues. The germline gives CDR1 SEHNR, CDR2 FQNEAQ (reference sequence). Trimming shortened V by 2 bases and J by 1 base, and 5 bases separated the two germline ends. Here the CDR3 reads CASSLLGNTEAFF. In nucleotides, the CDR3 is TGTGCCAGCAGCTTACTAGGGAACACTGAAGCTTTCTTT.

The gene calls are TRBV27 and TRBJ2-3; 12 nucleotides align to TRBD2. Germline CDR1 MNHEY, CDR2 SMNVEV (reference sequence). CDR3 length: 17 residues. V lost 5 bases and J lost 1; bases outside the gene matches: 7. The CDR3 protein is CASSPPRLAGGTDTQYF. CDR3 in DNA: TGTGCCAGCAGTCCACCCAGACTAGCGGGAGGCACAGATACGCAGTATTTT.

V is TRBV6-6 and J is TRBJ2-7; TRBD2 is a possible D gene (6 bases). This CDR3 has 15 residues. Germline loops: CDR1 MNHNY, CDR2 SVGAGI (reference sequence). Between the trimmed V and J ends, which lost 0 bases and 0 bases, there was a span of 9 bases. This CDR3 is CASSYSYGSSYEQYF. The CDR3 DNA is TGTGCCAGCAGTTACTCGTACGGGAGCTCCTACGAGCAGTACTTC.